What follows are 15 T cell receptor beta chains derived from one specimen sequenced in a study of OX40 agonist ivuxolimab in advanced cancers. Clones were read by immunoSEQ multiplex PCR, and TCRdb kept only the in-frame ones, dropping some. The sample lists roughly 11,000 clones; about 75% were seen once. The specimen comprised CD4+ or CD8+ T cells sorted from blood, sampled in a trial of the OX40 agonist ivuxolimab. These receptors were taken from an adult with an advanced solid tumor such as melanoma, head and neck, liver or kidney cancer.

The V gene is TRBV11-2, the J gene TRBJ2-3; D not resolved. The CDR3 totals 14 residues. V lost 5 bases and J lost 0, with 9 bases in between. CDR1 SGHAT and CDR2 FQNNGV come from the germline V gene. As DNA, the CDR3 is TGTGCCAGCAGCCCGATAAGCAGCACAGATACGCAGTATTTT. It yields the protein CASSPISSTDTQYF. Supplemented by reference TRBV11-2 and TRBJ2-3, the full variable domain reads EAGVAQSPRYKIIEKRQSVAFWCNPISGHATLYWYQQILGQGPKLLIQFQNNGVVDDSQLPKDRFSAERLKGVDSTLKIQPAKLEDSAVYLCASSPISSTDTQYFGPGTRLTVL.

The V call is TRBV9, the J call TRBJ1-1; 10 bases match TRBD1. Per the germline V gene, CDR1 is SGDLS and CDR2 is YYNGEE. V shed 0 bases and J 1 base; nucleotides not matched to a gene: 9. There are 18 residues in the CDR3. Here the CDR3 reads CASSVATGTGAANTEAFF. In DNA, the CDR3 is TGTGCCAGCAGCGTAGCTACCGGGACAGGGGCCGCGAACACTGAAGCTTTCTTT.

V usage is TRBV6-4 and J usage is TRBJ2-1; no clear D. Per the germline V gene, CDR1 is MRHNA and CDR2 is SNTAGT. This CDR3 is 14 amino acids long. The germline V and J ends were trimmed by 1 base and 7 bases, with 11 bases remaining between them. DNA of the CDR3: TGTGCCAGCAGTGACTGGGGATTTGGGAATGAGCAGTTCTTC. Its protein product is CASSDWGFGNEQFF.

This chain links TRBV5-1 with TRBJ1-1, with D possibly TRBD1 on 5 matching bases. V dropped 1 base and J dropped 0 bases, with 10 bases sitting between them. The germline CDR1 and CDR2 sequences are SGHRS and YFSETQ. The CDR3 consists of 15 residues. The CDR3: CASSLSDSMNTEAFF. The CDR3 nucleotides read TGCGCCAGCAGCTTGTCCGACAGCATGAACACTGAAGCTTTCTTT.

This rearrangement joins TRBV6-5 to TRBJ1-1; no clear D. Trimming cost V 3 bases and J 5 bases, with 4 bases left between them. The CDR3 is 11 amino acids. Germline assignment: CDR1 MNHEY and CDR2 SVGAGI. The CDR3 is CASSYSTEAFF. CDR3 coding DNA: TGTGCCAGCAGTTATTCTACTGAAGCTTTCTTT.

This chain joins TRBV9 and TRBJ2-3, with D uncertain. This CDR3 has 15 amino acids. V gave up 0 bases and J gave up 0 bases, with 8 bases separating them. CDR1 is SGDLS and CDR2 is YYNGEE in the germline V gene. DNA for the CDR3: TGTGCCAGCAGCGTAGAAGGTACTAGCACAGATACGCAGTATTTT. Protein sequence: CASSVEGTSTDTQYF.

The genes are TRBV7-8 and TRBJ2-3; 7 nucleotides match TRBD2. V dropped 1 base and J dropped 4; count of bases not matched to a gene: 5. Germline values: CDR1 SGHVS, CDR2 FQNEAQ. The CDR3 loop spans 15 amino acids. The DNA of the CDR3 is TGTGCCAGCAGCTTAGGGCGGGAGAAACCAGATACGCAGTATTTT. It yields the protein CASSLGREKPDTQYF.

CDR3 nucleotides: TGTGCCAGCAGTTTATCGAGGCAGCCCCAGCATTTT. Translating gives CASSLSRQPQHF. The V gene is TRBV28, the J gene TRBJ1-5; D gene ambiguous. With 1 base removed from V and 7 bases from J, the gap between germline ends came to 5 bases. In germline, CDR1 is MDHEN, CDR2 SYDVKM. The CDR3 has 12 residues.

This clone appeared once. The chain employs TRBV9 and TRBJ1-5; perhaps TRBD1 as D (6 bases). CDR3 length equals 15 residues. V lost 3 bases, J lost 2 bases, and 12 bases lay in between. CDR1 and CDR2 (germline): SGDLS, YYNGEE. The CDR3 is CASSADYRGNQPQHF. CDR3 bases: TGTGCCAGCAGCGCTGACTACAGGGGCAATCAGCCCCAGCATTTT.

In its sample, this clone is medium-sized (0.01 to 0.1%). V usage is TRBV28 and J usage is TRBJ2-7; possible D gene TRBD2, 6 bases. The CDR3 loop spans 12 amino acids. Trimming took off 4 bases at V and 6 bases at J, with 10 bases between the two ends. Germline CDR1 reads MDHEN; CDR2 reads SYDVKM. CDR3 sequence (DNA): TGTGCCAGCAGTTCGACTAGTCTCGAGCAGTACTTC. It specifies CASSSTSLEQYF. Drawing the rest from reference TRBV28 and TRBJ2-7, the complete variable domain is DVKVTQSSRYLVKRTGEKVFLECVQDMDHENMFWYRQDPGLGLRLIYFSYDVKMKEKGDIPEGYSVSREKKERFSLILESASTNQTSMYLCASSSTSLEQYFGPGTRLTVT.

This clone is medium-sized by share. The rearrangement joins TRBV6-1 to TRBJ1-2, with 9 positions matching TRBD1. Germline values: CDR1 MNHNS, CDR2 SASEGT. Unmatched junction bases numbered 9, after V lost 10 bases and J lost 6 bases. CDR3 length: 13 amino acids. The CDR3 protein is CATMGQGDDGYTF. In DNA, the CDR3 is TGTGCCACTATGGGACAGGGAGATGATGGCTACACCTTC.

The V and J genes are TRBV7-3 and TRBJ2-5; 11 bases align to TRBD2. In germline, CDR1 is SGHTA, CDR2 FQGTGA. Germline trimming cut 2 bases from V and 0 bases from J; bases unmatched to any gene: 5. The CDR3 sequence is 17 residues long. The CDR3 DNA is TGTGCCAGCAGCTTAGGGACTAGCGGAACGTACCAAGAGACCCAGTACTTC. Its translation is CASSLGTSGTYQETQYF.

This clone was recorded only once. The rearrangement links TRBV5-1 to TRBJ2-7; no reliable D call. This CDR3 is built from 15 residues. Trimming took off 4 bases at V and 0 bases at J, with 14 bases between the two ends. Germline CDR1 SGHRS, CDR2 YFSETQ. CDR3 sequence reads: CASSEDESLSYEQYF. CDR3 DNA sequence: TGCGCCAGCAGCGAGGATGAGTCCCTCTCCTACGAGCAGTACTTC.

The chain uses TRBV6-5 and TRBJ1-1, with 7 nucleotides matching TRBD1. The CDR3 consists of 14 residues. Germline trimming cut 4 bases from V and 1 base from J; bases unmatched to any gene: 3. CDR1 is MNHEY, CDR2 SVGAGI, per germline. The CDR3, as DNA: TGTGCCAGCAGTTTTGGGACAGCGAACACTGAAGCTTTCTTT. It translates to CASSFGTANTEAFF.

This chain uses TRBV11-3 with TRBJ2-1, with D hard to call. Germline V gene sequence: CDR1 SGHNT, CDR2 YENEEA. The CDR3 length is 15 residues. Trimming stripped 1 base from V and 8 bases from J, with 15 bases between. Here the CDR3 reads CASSLARISVDEQFF. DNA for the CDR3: TGTGCCAGCAGCTTAGCGAGGATCTCAGTAGATGAGCAGTTCTTC.